This T cell receptor (beta chain) was documented in a study of OX40 agonist ivuxolimab in advanced cancers. Study-wide context: The study treated patients with ivuxolimab, an agonistic anti-OX40 (CD134) antibody. Patients received intravenous ivuxolimab every 2 weeks at 0.01 to 10 mg/kg.

A word on this clone: Antigen unknown.

Per the germline V gene, CDR1 is SGHRS and CDR2 is YFSETQ. V was pared by 0 bases and J by 0 bases, with 5 bases of the junction left unmatched. The CDR3 has 17 residues. Study-level results: Among the lowest peripheral clonal expansion occurred in 0.1-3.0 mg/kg partial responders.

Measured with immunoSEQ multiplex PCR; TCRdb has only the in-frame clones, and not every one. The sample lists 85,000 to 100,000 clones, roughly 91% occurring once. This clonotype was sampled from an adult with an advanced solid tumor such as melanoma, head and neck, liver or kidney cancer. Here the sequenced sample was CD4+ or CD8+ T cells sorted from blood, taken in a trial of the OX40 agonist ivuxolimab. The J gene is TRBJ2-3, the V gene TRBV5-1, with 9 bases matching TRBD2. The CDR3 sequence: CASSLESSGISTDTQYF. The CDR3 region has the DNA TGCGCCAGCAGCTTGGAGTCTAGCGGGATTAGCACAGATACGCAGTATTTT.